These 10 T cell receptor beta chains originate from one sample sequenced in a study of identical twins. A single record per CDR3 protein comes from TCRdb applying MiXCR to the 5' RACE reads. Of more than 1.5 million distinct CDR3 sequences in the sample, roughly 35% were seen once. Input material: cord blood. The source of these receptors is a newborn girl in good health.

The sample holds a few counts of this clonotype. The V and J genes are TRBV20-1 and TRBJ2-5, with 9 bases fitting TRBD2. With V trimmed by 6 bases and J by 2 bases, 4 bases remained unmatched. The CDR3 is 13 amino acids. CDR1 DFQATT and CDR2 SNEGSKA come from the germline V gene (reference sequence). This CDR3 is CSAPGLAQETQYF. In nucleotides, the CDR3 is TGCAGTGCCCCCGGACTAGCGCAAGAGACCCAGTACTTC.

This clonotype has only a few counts. V usage is TRBV27 and J usage is TRBJ2-1; 16 bases are a match to TRBD2. Looked up from germline, CDR1 is MNHEY and CDR2 is SMNVEV (reference sequence). V shed 5 bases, J shed 2 bases, and the junction held 12 bases outside the gene matches. This CDR3 region has 20 residues. The CDR3 nucleotides are TGTGCCAGCAGTCGTAGAGTGGGGACTAGCGGGAGGGGCCCCTACAATGAGCAGTTCTTC. It codes for CASSRRVGTSGRGPYNEQFF.

This chain links TRBV28 with TRBJ1-4, with a weak D call TRBD1 (5 bases). Trimming left V 6 bases short and J 0 bases short, with 26 bases between. Germline V CDR1 and CDR2: MDHEN, SYDVKM. This CDR3 has 20 residues. The CDR3 nucleotides read TGTGCCAGCAGCCTAATCTCGGGACCGAGGGAGAAGGCAACTAATGAAAAACTGTTTTTT. Encoded protein: CASSLISGPREKATNEKLFF. Filled out from reference TRBV28 and TRBJ1-4, the complete variable domain reads DVKVTQSSRYLVKRTGEKVFLECVQDMDHENMFWYRQDPGLGLRLIYFSYDVKMKEKGDIPEGYSVSREKKERFSLILESASTNQTSMYLCASSLISGPREKATNEKLFFGSGTQLSVL.

The gene calls are TRBV20-1 and TRBJ1-5, with 12 bases identical to TRBD1. The CDR3 spans 15 residues. The J segment lost 4 bases and the V segment lost 4 bases, leaving 5 bases of the junction unmatched. CDR1 is DFQATT, CDR2 SNEGSKA, per germline (reference sequence). This CDR3 is CSAIPGQGANQPQHF. The CDR3 bases are TGCAGTGCTATACCGGGACAGGGGGCAAATCAGCCCCAGCATTTT.

The rearrangement uses TRBV24-1 and TRBJ2-5; TRBD1 matches at 9 bases. TRBJ2-7 explains the end of the DNA better; the J call may be wrong. The CDR3 sequence is 16 residues long. The germline gives CDR1 KGHDR, CDR2 SFDVKD. The CDR3 bases are TGTGCCACCAGTGATTCGGGACAGGGTATCTCCTACGAGCAGTACTTC. Amino acids: CATSDSGQGISYEQYF.

This clonotype was seen more than once but under ten times. The chain carries TRBV6-4 and TRBJ2-1; 9 bases fit TRBD1. The V segment lost 6 bases and the J segment 6 bases; nucleotides outside the gene matches: 6. The CDR3 is 14 residues long. Germline V gene data show CDR1 as MRHNA and CDR2 as SNTAGT. The DNA of the CDR3 is TGTGCCAGCAGGCCGGGACAGGGTATCAATGAGCAGTTCTTC. Amino acid sequence: CASRPGQGINEQFF.

This clonotype was counted between two and nine times. This chain links TRBV5-1 with TRBJ1-2; D remains unclear. This CDR3 has 13 residues. Per the germline V gene, CDR1 is SGHRS and CDR2 is YFSETQ. The V and J ends lost 2 bases and 4 bases respectively, with 9 bases between them. CDR3 sequence: CASSFVGLYGYTF. CDR3 coding DNA: TGCGCCAGCAGCTTCGTCGGGCTCTATGGCTACACCTTC.

The table lists this clonotype with a few counts. This rearrangement joins TRBV4-1 to TRBJ2-1, with TRBD2 matching over 8 bases. This CDR3 has 15 residues. V lost 1 base to trimming and J lost 4 bases; unmatched junction nucleotides: 3. Germline CDR1 reads MGHRA; CDR2 reads YSYEKL. The CDR3 spells CASSQAGGKYNEQFF. Here the CDR3 DNA reads TGCGCCAGCAGCCAAGCGGGAGGGAAGTACAATGAGCAGTTCTTC.

The J gene is TRBJ2-1, the V gene TRBV2; 9 bases fit TRBD2. The J segment lost 9 bases and the V segment lost 8 bases, leaving 11 bases of the junction unmatched. This CDR3 comprises 14 residues. Per the germline V gene, CDR1 is SNHLY and CDR2 is FYNNEI. Here the CDR3 reads CASYSGSLSSEQFF. In nucleotides, the CDR3 is TGTGCCAGCTATAGCGGGAGTTTAAGCAGTGAGCAGTTCTTC.

The V call is TRBV2, the J call TRBJ2-4; tentatively, D is TRBD1 (6 bases). The J call may be in error: the DNA end matches TRBJ2-7 better. The CDR3 is 13 residues long. CDR1 and CDR2 from the germline V gene are SNHLY and FYNNEI. CDR3 protein: CASGKGTTYEQYF. DNA of the CDR3: TGTGCCAGCGGGAAGGGGACAACCTACGAGCAGTACTTC.